The 32 T cell receptor beta chains in this list originate from one sample, sequenced in a study of Ad26.COV2.S vaccination and SARS-CoV-2 variants (dated by TCRdb to about 2021). The method behind the library was the immunoSEQ multiplex PCR assay. TCRdb stores this immuneACCESS table with in-frame sequences only. Part of the clones is absent; in the studies checked, under half of the shortfall reflects unresolved V genes, and no reason is known for the rest. Within this sample are 300,000 to 350,000 clones, with 70% to 90% of them counted one time only. The ten largest clonotypes hold 2% to 2.5% of the sample. What the treatment or condition label conveys for this sample: 19 received Ad26.COV2.S at low or high dose, single or two shots; about five received placebo; per-sample allocation not given. For vaccine and placebo recipients, the sequenced repertoires came from samples collected on day 63 after the first injection.

The input for sequencing was peripheral blood, taken in a trial of Ad26.COV2.S vaccine versus placebo. The source of these receptors is a person aged 18-65 years who received the Ad26.COV2.S COVID-19 vaccine or a placebo.

The J gene is TRBJ2-5, the V gene TRBV6-5; the D gene is possibly TRBD1 (6 bases). CDR3 length: 13 amino acids. Trimming left V 2 bases short and J 7 bases short, with 11 bases between. Germline CDR1 and CDR2: MNHEY and SVGAGI. The CDR3 region is CASSYGGHGTQYF. CDR3 nucleotides: TGTGCCAGCAGTTACGGGGGCCACGGGACCCAGTACTTC.

The chain couples TRBV3-1 (or the pseudogene TRBV3-2) to TRBJ2-5, with 8 bases lining up with TRBD2. Losses at the gene ends were 7 bases for V and 4 bases for J; bases not matched to a gene: 5. CDR3 length equals 13 residues. The germline V gene has CDR1 LGHDT and CDR2 YNNKEL (reference sequence). CDR3 protein: CASTGTRGETQYF. The CDR3 bases are TGTGCCAGCACCGGGACTAGGGGAGAGACCCAGTACTTC.

The CDR3 nucleotides are TGTGCCAGCAGCGTAAACGTGTTACCCTACGAGCAGTACTTC. Translating gives CASSVNVLPYEQYF. The V call is TRBV9, the J call TRBJ2-7; D is uncertain. This CDR3 has 14 residues. Trimming removed 1 base at V and 2 bases at J, with 10 bases between. The germline V gene encodes CDR1 SGDLS and CDR2 YYNGEE.

The chain is built from TRBV19 and TRBJ1-5, with D perhaps TRBD1 (5 bases). The V and J ends lost 6 bases and 5 bases respectively, with 5 bases between them. CDR3 size: 11 residues. Per germline, CDR1 LNHDA and CDR2 SQIVND (reference sequence). The CDR3 DNA is TGTGCCAGTAGAGGGGATCAGCCCCAGCATTTT. Its protein is CASRGDQPQHF.

The chain uses TRBV7-9 and TRBJ1-6; the D gene is possibly TRBD1 (5 bases). The germline V gene has CDR1 SEHNR and CDR2 FQNEAQ (reference sequence). This CDR3 has 14 amino acids. The V end was cut by 4 bases, the J end by 9 bases, with 13 bases between. The CDR3 sequence: CASSSPGPASPLHF. The CDR3 nucleotides are TGTGCCAGCAGCTCCCCAGGGCCTGCTTCACCCCTCCACTTT.

J is TRBJ2-1 and V is TRBV5-6, with 9 bases that match TRBD2. CDR1 and CDR2 (germline): SGHDT, YYEEEE. The CDR3 covers 17 residues. With V trimmed by 4 bases and J by 6 bases, 14 bases remained unmatched. The CDR3 DNA follows: TGTGCCAGCAGCCCCCAAGGTGGCGGGGGGGCCCTCAATGAGCAGTTCTTC. Translated: CASSPQGGGGALNEQFF.

The V call is TRBV18, the J call TRBJ1-6; 8 bases align to TRBD1. The V gene's germline CDR1 is KGHSH and CDR2 LQKENI. This CDR3 has 14 residues. The trim removed 5 bases at V and 8 bases at J, leaving 5 bases unmatched. In DNA form, the CDR3 reads TGTGCCAGCTCAACGGACAGGGTTCATTCACCCCTCCACTTT. Translation: CASSTDRVHSPLHF.

DNA of the CDR3: TGTGCCAGCAGCTCGAGGACCCTGAGGCCACTCCCCTACAATGAGCAGTTCTTC. Its translation is CASSSRTLRPLPYNEQFF. The chain carries TRBV7-9 and TRBJ2-1; D unresolved. The CDR3 consists of 18 residues. Germline-derived CDR1 and CDR2 are SEHNR and FQNEAQ (reference sequence). V dropped 4 bases and J dropped 2 bases, with 21 bases sitting between them. Based on the CDR3 plus reference TRBV7-9 and TRBJ2-1, the full variable domain is DTGVSQNPRHKITKRGQNVTFRCDPISEHNRLYWYRQTLGQGPEFLTYFQNEAQLEKSRLLSDRFSAERPKGSFSTLEIQRTEQGDSAMYLCASSSRTLRPLPYNEQFFGPGTRLTVL.

V gene TRBV5-6 combines with J gene TRBJ1-1; unclear D gene. This CDR3 is built from 14 residues. Trimming removed 2 bases at V and 7 bases at J, with 15 bases between. From germline, CDR1 is SGHDT and CDR2 YYEEEE. The CDR3 is CASSFLGGNGEAFF. The CDR3 DNA follows: TGTGCCAGCAGCTTTTTAGGAGGAAACGGTGAAGCTTTCTTT.

This clone has a handful of counts. The chain couples TRBV27 to TRBJ1-2; 7 nucleotides match TRBD1. J lost 4 bases, V lost 5 bases, and 13 bases had no gene match. From germline, CDR1 is MNHEY and CDR2 SMNVEV (reference sequence). The CDR3 covers 16 residues. The CDR3 nucleotides are TGTGCCAGCAGTCCCGCCGGGGGACAGACGACCTATGGCTACACCTTC. This codes for CASSPAGGQTTYGYTF.

V and J are TRBV28 and TRBJ1-2; D gene unclear. CDR1 is MDHEN, CDR2 SYDVKM, per germline. The CDR3 is made up of 14 amino acids. Trimming shortened V by 2 bases and J by 4 bases, and 11 bases separated the two germline ends. The CDR3 nucleotides are TGTGCCAGCAGTTTAGGGTTAGGAACCTATGGCTACACCTTC. It codes for CASSLGLGTYGYTF.

Notes on this clone: The junction departs from the called germline gene at one end, perhaps through a read error. The V and J genes are TRBV7-7 and TRBJ2-1, with a possible D match to TRBD2 (5 bases). The CDR3 extends over 13 amino acids. Germline lookup yields CDR1 SSHAT and CDR2 FNYEAQ (reference sequence). CDR3 protein: CASSPGLAGEQFF. CDR3 nucleotide sequence: TGTGCTAGCAGCCCCGGACTGGCCGGGGAGCAGTTCTTC.

The chain uses TRBV11-3 and TRBJ2-2; the D call may be TRBD1 or TRBD2 (6 bases each). Germline assignment: CDR1 SGHNT and CDR2 YENEEA. There are 16 residues in the CDR3. V lost 6 bases to trimming and J lost 4 bases, with 18 bases between them. The CDR3: CASRLQGGIGTGELFF. As DNA, the CDR3 is TGTGCCAGCAGGTTACAGGGCGGGATAGGCACCGGGGAGCTGTTTTTT.

This chain connects TRBV5-4 to TRBJ2-5; tentative D call: TRBD1 (6 bases). Germline assignment: CDR1 SGHNT and CDR2 YYREEE (reference sequence). The CDR3 contains 13 residues. The V end lost 3 bases, the J end lost 5 bases, and 11 bases lay between the germline ends. Here the CDR3 DNA reads TGTGCCAGCAGCTCCGGGACACGGGAGACCCAGTACTTC. Its translation: CASSSGTRETQYF.

The chain carries TRBV6-5 and TRBJ2-1, with TRBD2 matching 8 bases. The CDR3 is made up of 15 amino acids. With 5 bases clipped from V and 2 bases from J, the junction kept 5 bases outside the gene matches. CDR1 is MNHEY and CDR2 is SVGAGI in the germline V gene. The CDR3, as DNA: TGTGCCAGCAGTCGCGGAGCGGGGGCCTACAATGAGCAGTTCTTC. Its translation is CASSRGAGAYNEQFF.

J is TRBJ1-3 and V is TRBV9; 12 bases are a match to TRBD1. The CDR3 spans 18 residues. V was pared by 3 bases and J by 3 bases, with 10 bases of the junction left unmatched. The germline V gene encodes CDR1 SGDLS and CDR2 YYNGEE. The CDR3 here is CASSAPPGQGAGGNTIYF. The CDR3 DNA is TGTGCCAGCAGCGCCCCACCGGGACAGGGGGCTGGTGGAAACACCATATATTTT. The whole variable domain, remainder taken from reference TRBV9 and TRBJ1-3, is DSGVTQTPKHLITATGQRVTLRCSPRSGDLSVYWYQQSLDQGLQFLIQYYNGEERAKGNILERFSAQQFPDLHSELNLSSLELGDSALYFCASSAPPGQGAGGNTIYFGEGSWLTVV.

The CDR3 nucleotides are TGTGCCAGCAGTCGGGACAGAGCCACCTACGAGCAGTACTTC. Translation: CASSRDRATYEQYF. V usage is TRBV2 and J usage is TRBJ2-7, with 7 positions matching TRBD1. V lost 5 bases to trimming and J lost 2 bases; unmatched junction nucleotides: 6. CDR1 and CDR2 from the germline V gene are SNHLY and FYNNEI. The CDR3 sequence is 14 residues long. The variable domain in full, completed from reference TRBV2 and TRBJ2-7, reads EPEVTQTPSHQVTQMGQEVILRCVPISNHLYFYWYRQILGQKVEFLVSFYNNEISEKSEIFDDQFSVERPDGSNFTLKIRSTKLEDSAMYFCASSRDRATYEQYFGPGTRLTVT.

The rearrangement uses TRBV14 and TRBJ1-1; D remains unclear. CDR1 is SGHDN and CDR2 is FVKESK in the germline V gene. This CDR3 is 14 amino acids long. Trimming pared 4 bases from V and 5 bases from J, leaving 14 bases between. This chain's CDR3 is CASSLRGAGTEAFF. The DNA for the CDR3 is TGTGCCAGCAGCCTACGAGGTGCGGGGACTGAAGCTTTCTTT.

The chain is built from TRBV5-1 and TRBJ2-1, with TRBD1 as a possible D gene (5 bases). The CDR3 has 13 amino acids. CDR1 is SGHRS, CDR2 YFSETQ, per germline. Trimming pared 1 base from V and 9 bases from J, leaving 11 bases between. CDR3 nucleotides: TGCGCCAGCAGCTTGTCAGGGTACGGTGAGCAGTTCTTC. It translates to CASSLSGYGEQFF.

The table lists this clone with many counts. This rearrangement joins TRBV20-1 to TRBJ1-2; D may be TRBD1 (5 bases). V was pared by 7 bases and J by 5 bases, with 11 bases between. The CDR3 spans 11 residues. Germline V gene sequence: CDR1 DFQATT, CDR2 SNEGSKA (reference sequence). CDR3 sequence reads: CSGGAEYGYTF. The CDR3 coding sequence is TGCAGTGGAGGGGCTGAGTATGGCTACACCTTC.

The chain employs TRBV10-3 and TRBJ2-2, with D unresolved. Trimming removed 3 bases at V and 1 base at J, with 9 bases between. The CDR3 spans 15 residues. Germline lookup yields CDR1 ENHRY and CDR2 SYGVKD. The CDR3 nucleotides are TGTGCCATCAGTGATCCACCAAAGAACACCGGGGAGCTGTTTTTT. It is translated as CAISDPPKNTGELFF.

The chain has TRBV15 and TRBJ1-3; D not certain. The germline V and J ends were trimmed by 0 bases and 1 base, with 10 bases remaining between them. This CDR3 has 16 residues. Germline V lookup: CDR1 LNHNV, CDR2 YYDKDF (reference sequence). The CDR3 sequence: CATSRDARRSGNTIYF. CDR3 coding DNA: TGTGCCACCAGCAGAGACGCACGCAGGTCTGGAAACACCATATATTTT.

The V call is TRBV10-3, the J call TRBJ1-1; D uncertain. The ends were cut back, 0 bases at V and 0 bases at J, with 11 bases in the middle. The CDR3 length is 16 residues. Per the germline V gene, CDR1 is ENHRY and CDR2 is SYGVKD. Here the CDR3 reads CAISESAAQLNTEAFF. The CDR3 DNA follows: TGTGCCATCAGTGAGTCGGCGGCACAACTGAACACTGAAGCTTTCTTT.

V and J are TRBV5-8 and TRBJ1-5; no definite D call. CDR1 is SGHTS, CDR2 YDEGEE, per germline. V lost 4 bases to trimming and J lost 1 base, with 12 bases between them. The CDR3 contains 15 residues. The CDR3 region is CASSEGLESNQPQHF. CDR3 sequence (DNA): TGTGCCAGCAGCGAAGGACTTGAAAGCAATCAGCCCCAGCATTTT.

This clone was observed a single time. J is TRBJ1-2 and V is TRBV27, with D tentatively TRBD1 (5 bases). Trimming stripped 6 bases from V and 2 bases from J, with 16 bases between. CDR3 length: 15 amino acids. CDR1 MNHEY and CDR2 SMNVEV come from the germline V gene (reference sequence). Here the CDR3 reads CASRPSGTANYGYTF. CDR3 coding DNA: TGTGCCAGCAGACCCTCCGGGACTGCGAACTATGGCTACACCTTC.

The chain combines TRBV24-1 with TRBJ2-7, with 7 bases identical to TRBD1. The CDR3 has 14 amino acids. Germline V gene data show CDR1 as KGHDR and CDR2 as SFDVKD. The junction had 3 bases not matched to a gene; V was cut back by 4 bases and J by 1 base. The CDR3 reads CATSDAGGSYEQYF. The CDR3 DNA sequence: TGTGCCACCAGTGACGCAGGGGGATCCTACGAGCAGTACTTC.

The V call is TRBV5-1, the J call TRBJ2-7; D gene ambiguous. Trimming stripped 3 bases from V and 2 bases from J, with 12 bases between. CDR1 SGHRS and CDR2 YFSETQ come from the germline V gene. This CDR3 is 14 amino acids long. CDR3 sequence (DNA): TGCGCCAGCAGCTGGAGCTTCGATACCTACGAGCAGTACTTC. As protein: CASSWSFDTYEQYF. The entire variable domain, with the rest obtained from reference TRBV5-1 and TRBJ2-7, is as follows: KAGVTQTPRYLIKTRGQQVTLSCSPISGHRSVSWYQQTPGQGLQFLFEYFSETQRNKGNFPGRFSGRQFSNSRSEMNVSTLELGDSALYLCASSWSFDTYEQYFGPGTRLTVT.

The rearrangement links TRBV5-1 to TRBJ1-1; 9 nucleotides line up with TRBD1. J gave up 7 bases and V 4 bases, and 11 bases lay outside the gene matches. The CDR3 has 15 amino acids. Germline V gives CDR1 SGHRS, CDR2 YFSETQ. The CDR3 DNA is TGCGCCAGCAGCGCGATACAGGGGGCGCAGGGTGAAGCTTTCTTT. Translating it yields CASSAIQGAQGEAFF.

This clone was seen only once. J is TRBJ2-1 and V is TRBV7-9; D uncertain. This CDR3 contains 13 residues. With 1 base removed from V and 7 bases from J, the gap between germline ends came to 8 bases. Germline-derived CDR1 and CDR2 are SEHNR and FQNEAQ (reference sequence). CDR3 sequence: CASSLGLGNEQFF. The CDR3 coding sequence is TGTGCCAGCAGCTTAGGCTTGGGAAATGAGCAGTTCTTC.

The CDR3 DNA sequence: TGTGCCAGCAGTTATAACAGGGGGCTTGGCTACACCTTC. Protein sequence: CASSYNRGLGYTF. The chain is built from TRBV6-5 and TRBJ1-2; 9 positions match TRBD1. The germline V gene has CDR1 MNHEY and CDR2 SVGAGI. The trim removed 3 bases at V and 7 bases at J, leaving 3 bases unmatched. The CDR3 totals 13 residues.

V usage is TRBV18 and J usage is TRBJ2-2; D tentatively reads TRBD1 or TRBD2 (5 bases each). Per the germline V gene, CDR1 is KGHSH and CDR2 is LQKENI. Trimming took 0 bases from V and 1 from J, leaving 6 bases between them. This CDR3 has 15 residues. In DNA, the CDR3 is TGTGCCAGCTCACCACCGGGGGTGAACACCGGGGAGCTGTTTTTT. Translation: CASSPPGVNTGELFF.

The chain couples TRBV5-1 to TRBJ2-1, with 10 bases fitting TRBD1. V was pared by 5 bases and J by 9 bases, with 5 bases of the junction left unmatched. Germline values: CDR1 SGHRS, CDR2 YFSETQ. There are 13 residues in the CDR3. In nucleotides, the CDR3 is TGCGCCAGCAGTTTTAGACAGGGGGCTGAGCAGTTCTTC. It encodes CASSFRQGAEQFF. Variable domain in full (rest from reference TRBV5-1 and TRBJ2-1): KAGVTQTPRYLIKTRGQQVTLSCSPISGHRSVSWYQQTPGQGLQFLFEYFSETQRNKGNFPGRFSGRQFSNSRSEMNVSTLELGDSALYLCASSFRQGAEQFFGPGTRLTVL.